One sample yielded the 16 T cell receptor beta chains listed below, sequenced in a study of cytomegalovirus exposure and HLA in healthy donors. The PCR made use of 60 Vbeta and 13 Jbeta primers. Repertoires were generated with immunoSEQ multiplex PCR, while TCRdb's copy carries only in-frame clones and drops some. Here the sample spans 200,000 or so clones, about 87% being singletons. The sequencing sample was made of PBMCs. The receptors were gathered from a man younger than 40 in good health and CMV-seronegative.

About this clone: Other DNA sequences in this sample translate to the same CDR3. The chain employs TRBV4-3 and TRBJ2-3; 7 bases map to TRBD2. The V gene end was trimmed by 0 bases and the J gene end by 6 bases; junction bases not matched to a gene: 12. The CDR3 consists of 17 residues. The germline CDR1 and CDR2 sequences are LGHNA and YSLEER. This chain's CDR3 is CASSQEGTTPLSDTQYF. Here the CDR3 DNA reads TGCGCCAGCAGCCAAGAGGGGACTACACCTCTTTCGGATACGCAGTATTTT.

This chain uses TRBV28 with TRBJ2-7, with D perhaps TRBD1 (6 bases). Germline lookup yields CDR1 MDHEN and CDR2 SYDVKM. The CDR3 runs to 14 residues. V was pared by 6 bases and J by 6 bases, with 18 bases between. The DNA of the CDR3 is TGTGCCAGCAGCCACCCACTACAGGGAAGCGAGCAGTACTTC. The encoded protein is CASSHPLQGSEQYF. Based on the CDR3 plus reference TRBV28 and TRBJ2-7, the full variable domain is DVKVTQSSRYLVKRTGEKVFLECVQDMDHENMFWYRQDPGLGLRLIYFSYDVKMKEKGDIPEGYSVSREKKERFSLILESASTNQTSMYLCASSHPLQGSEQYFGPGTRLTVT.

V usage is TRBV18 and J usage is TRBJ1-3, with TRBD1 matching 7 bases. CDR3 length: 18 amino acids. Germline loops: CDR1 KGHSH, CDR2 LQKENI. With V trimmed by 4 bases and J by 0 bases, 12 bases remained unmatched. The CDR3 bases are TGTGCCAGCTCACTTATCGACAGGGCGCTCTCCTCTGGAAACACCATATATTTT. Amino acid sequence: CASSLIDRALSSGNTIYF.

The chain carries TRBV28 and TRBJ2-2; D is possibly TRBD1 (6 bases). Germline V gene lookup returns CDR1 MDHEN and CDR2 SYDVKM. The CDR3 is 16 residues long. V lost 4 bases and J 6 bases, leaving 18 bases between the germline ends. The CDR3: CASSSLIPGVAGELFF. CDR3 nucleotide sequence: TGTGCCAGCAGTTCCCTTATTCCAGGGGTGGCCGGGGAGCTGTTTTTT.

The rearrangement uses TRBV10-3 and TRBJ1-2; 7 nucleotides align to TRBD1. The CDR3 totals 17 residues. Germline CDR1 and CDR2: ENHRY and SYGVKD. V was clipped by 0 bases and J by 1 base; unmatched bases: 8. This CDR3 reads CAISESGGGWGNYGYTF. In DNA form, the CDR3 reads TGTGCCATCAGTGAGTCAGGAGGGGGCTGGGGTAACTATGGCTACACCTTC.

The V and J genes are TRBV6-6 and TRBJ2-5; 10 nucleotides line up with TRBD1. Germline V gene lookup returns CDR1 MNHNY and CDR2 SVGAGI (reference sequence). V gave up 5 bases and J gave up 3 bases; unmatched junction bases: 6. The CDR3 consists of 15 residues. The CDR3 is CASSNPDRGEETQYF. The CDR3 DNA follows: TGTGCCAGCAGTAACCCGGACAGGGGGGAAGAGACCCAGTACTTC.

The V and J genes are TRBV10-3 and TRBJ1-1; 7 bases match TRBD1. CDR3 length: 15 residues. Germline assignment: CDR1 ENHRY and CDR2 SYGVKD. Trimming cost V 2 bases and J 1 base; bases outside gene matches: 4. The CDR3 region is CAISETGTANTEAFF. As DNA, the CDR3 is TGTGCCATCAGTGAGACCGGGACAGCGAACACTGAAGCTTTCTTT.

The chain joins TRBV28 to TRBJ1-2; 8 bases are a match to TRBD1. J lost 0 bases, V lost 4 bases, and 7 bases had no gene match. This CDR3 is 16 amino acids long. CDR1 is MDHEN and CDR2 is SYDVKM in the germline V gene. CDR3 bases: TGTGCCAGCAGTTACGTACAGGGGGAGGCTAACTATGGCTACACCTTC. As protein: CASSYVQGEANYGYTF.

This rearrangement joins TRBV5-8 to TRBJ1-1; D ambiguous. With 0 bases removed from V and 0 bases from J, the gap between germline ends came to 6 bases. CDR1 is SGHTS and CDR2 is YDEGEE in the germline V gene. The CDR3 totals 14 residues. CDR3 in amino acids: CASSLGAMNTEAFF. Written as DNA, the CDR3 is TGTGCCAGCAGCTTGGGTGCGATGAACACTGAAGCTTTCTTT.

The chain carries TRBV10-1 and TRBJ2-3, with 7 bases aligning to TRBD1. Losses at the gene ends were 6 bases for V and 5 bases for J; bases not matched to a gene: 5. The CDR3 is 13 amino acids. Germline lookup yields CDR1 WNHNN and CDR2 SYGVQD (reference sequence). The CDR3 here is CASSNGQEDTQYF. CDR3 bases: TGCGCCAGCAGCAACGGACAGGAAGATACGCAGTATTTT.

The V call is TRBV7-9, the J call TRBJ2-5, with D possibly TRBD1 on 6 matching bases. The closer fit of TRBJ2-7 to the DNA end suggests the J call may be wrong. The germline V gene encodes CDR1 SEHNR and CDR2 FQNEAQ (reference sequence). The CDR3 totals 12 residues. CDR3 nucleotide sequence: TGTGCCAGCTACAGGGTGGGCTACGAGCAGTACTTC. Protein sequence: CASYRVGYEQYF.

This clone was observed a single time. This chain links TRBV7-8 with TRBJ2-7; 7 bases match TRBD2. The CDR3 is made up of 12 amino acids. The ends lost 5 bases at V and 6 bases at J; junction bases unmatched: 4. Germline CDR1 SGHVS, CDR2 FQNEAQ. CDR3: CASSPSGFEQYF. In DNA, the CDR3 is TGTGCCAGCAGCCCTAGCGGTTTCGAGCAGTACTTC.

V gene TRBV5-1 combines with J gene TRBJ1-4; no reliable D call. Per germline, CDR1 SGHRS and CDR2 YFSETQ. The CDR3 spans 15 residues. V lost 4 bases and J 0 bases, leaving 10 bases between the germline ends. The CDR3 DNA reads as TGCGCCAGCAGCCCGGGGAGTGCAACTAATGAAAAACTGTTTTTT. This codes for CASSPGSATNEKLFF.

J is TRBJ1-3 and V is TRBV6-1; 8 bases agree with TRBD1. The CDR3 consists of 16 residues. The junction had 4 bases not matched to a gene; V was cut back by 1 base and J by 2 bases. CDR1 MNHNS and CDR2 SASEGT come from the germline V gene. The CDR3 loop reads CASSEGLTGAGNTIYF. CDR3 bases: TGTGCCAGCAGTGAAGGGTTGACAGGGGCTGGAAACACCATATATTTT.

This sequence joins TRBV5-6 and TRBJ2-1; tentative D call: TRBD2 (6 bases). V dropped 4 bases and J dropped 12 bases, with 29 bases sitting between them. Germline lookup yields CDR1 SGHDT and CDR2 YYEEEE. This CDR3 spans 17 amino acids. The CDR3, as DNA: TGTGCCAGCAGCCTAGGGGATGGTCCTGGGGGGAGAAAAGGGCAGTTCTTC. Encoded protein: CASSLGDGPGGRKGQFF.

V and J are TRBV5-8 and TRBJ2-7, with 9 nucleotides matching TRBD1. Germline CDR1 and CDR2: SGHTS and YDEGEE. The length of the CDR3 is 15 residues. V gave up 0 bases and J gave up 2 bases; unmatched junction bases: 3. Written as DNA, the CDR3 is TGTGCCAGCAGCTTGGCCGGGACAGGGCCCTACGAGCAGTACTTC. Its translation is CASSLAGTGPYEQYF.